This T cell receptor beta chain was observed in a study of regulatory T cells in long-lasting Graves disease. Study outcomes and limitations: Rather than thyroid tissue, only peripheral blood underwent study. Patients whose Graves' disease persisted exhibited lower TCR diversity than those newly diagnosed.

Construction of TCR beta libraries relied on iRepertoire HTBI primers and on Arm-PCR targeting CDR3 regions. TCRdb reanalysed the multiplex PCR reads using MiXCR and keeps one entry per CDR3 protein. The sample yields 600,000 to 800,000 distinct CDR3 sequences, 25% to 35% seen once. For this clonotype: Its antigen remains unidentified.

Time point: persistent/refractory GD, antithyroid drugs over 5 years with positive TRAb. The TCR library was made from RNA extracted from PBMCs. Each of the patients was recruited from an endocrinology department situated in Xi'an, China. This receptor was taken from a female donor with Graves disease. The specimen comprised peripheral blood mononuclear cells (PBMCs), sampled when the disease was refractory, from a patient treated with antithyroid drugs.

This CDR3 reads CASSYSSGRTCEQYF. The CDR3, as DNA: TGTGCCAGCAGTTACTCCAGTGGCAGAACCTGCGAGCAGTACTTC. This chain joins TRBV6-6 and TRBJ2-7, with unresolved D. Trimming removed 0 bases at V and 6 bases at J, with 15 bases between. Germline assignment: CDR1 MNHNY and CDR2 SVGAGI (reference sequence). The CDR3 covers 15 residues.